The 11 T cell receptor beta chains below all came from one sample that was sequenced in a study of T cells in Graves' hyperthyroidism and ophthalmopathy. TCR beta CDR3 regions were amplified from RNA. An initial round of RT-PCR targeting the TCR CDR3 relied on the HTBI primer set. TCRdb re-called the multiplex PCR reads through MiXCR, storing one row per CDR3 protein. Altogether around 490,000 distinct CDR3 sequences are present, about 20% being singletons, with the ten largest covering 47%. Sequenced: blood. The receptors come from a man aged 40-50 years with Graves' ophthalmopathy.

V gene TRBV3-1 combines with J gene TRBJ1-1, with 7 bases identical to TRBD1. CDR1 is LGHDT, CDR2 YNNKEL, per germline (reference sequence). With 3 bases clipped from V and 1 base from J, the junction kept 8 bases outside the gene matches. The CDR3 has 16 amino acids. The CDR3 DNA is TGTGCCAGCAGCCAGGAAGAGACAGGGTGGAACACTGAAGCTTTCTTT. This codes for CASSQEETGWNTEAFF.

This clonotype has more than one count but fewer than ten. The chain combines TRBV2 with TRBJ1-5; possible D gene TRBD1, 6 bases. The CDR3 is 13 amino acids. V lost 7 bases and J lost 4, with 11 bases in between. Germline CDR1 is SNHLY and CDR2 is FYNNEI. The CDR3 spells CASNGGRNQPQHF. The DNA of the CDR3 is TGTGCCAGCAACGGGGGGCGGAATCAGCCCCAGCATTTT. Full variable domain (remainder filled in from reference TRBV2 and TRBJ1-5): EPEVTQTPSHQVTQMGQEVILRCVPISNHLYFYWYRQILGQKVEFLVSFYNNEISEKSEIFDDQFSVERPDGSNFTLKIRSTKLEDSAMYFCASNGGRNQPQHFGDGTRLSIL.

This clonotype was counted only a few times. This sequence joins TRBV27 and TRBJ2-1, with 8 positions matching TRBD1. CDR1 and CDR2 from the germline V gene are MNHEY and SMNVEV (reference sequence). CDR3 length equals 14 residues. The V segment lost 9 bases and the J segment 7 bases; nucleotides outside the gene matches: 11. DNA for the CDR3: TGTGCCAGTCTATCCTCAGGGGGCCAAAATGAGCAGTTCTTC. Translated, it gives CASLSSGGQNEQFF.

The chain carries TRBV5-1 and TRBJ2-7, with D perhaps assigned TRBD1 or TRBD2 (5 bases each). Germline V gene lookup returns CDR1 SGHRS and CDR2 YFSETQ. The V end was cut by 0 bases, the J end by 7 bases, with 17 bases between. The CDR3 is made up of 15 amino acids. The CDR3 spells CASSLAGTGRGEQYF. CDR3 nucleotides: TGCGCCAGCAGCTTGGCCGGGACCGGCCGTGGTGAGCAGTACTTC.

This clonotype was picked up a small number of times. The rearrangement uses TRBV28 and TRBJ1-2, with D hard to call. Trimming took 6 bases from V and 2 from J, leaving 10 bases between them. This CDR3 is built from 13 residues. Germline V CDR1 and CDR2: MDHEN, SYDVKM. CDR3 sequence (DNA): TGTGCCAGCAGACGGACGGCCAACTATGGCTACACCTTC. Encoded protein: CASRRTANYGYTF.

This clonotype has only a few counts. The gene calls are TRBV7-2 and TRBJ2-7; 7 positions match TRBD2. The CDR3 contains 15 residues. In germline, CDR1 is SGHTA, CDR2 FQGNSA. V dropped 1 base and J dropped 5; count of bases not matched to a gene: 8. The CDR3 bases are TGTGCCAGCAGCTTAGTGGGGGAGGGCCTGCACGAGCAGTACTTC. Encoded protein: CASSLVGEGLHEQYF.

The chain carries TRBV5-4 and TRBJ1-2; TRBD1 might be the D (6 bases). The ends were cut back, 2 bases at V and 8 bases at J, with 10 bases in the middle. CDR3 length: 12 residues. In germline, CDR1 is SGHNT, CDR2 YYREEE (reference sequence). The CDR3, as DNA: TGTGCCAGCAGCTTCAGGGACAACGGCTACACCTTC. Its protein product is CASSFRDNGYTF.

The sample holds many counts of this clonotype. The chain recombines TRBV19 with TRBJ1-1; no reliable D call. Deletions cut 5 bases from V and 5 bases from J, with 12 bases between. CDR3 length: 13 residues. The germline V gene has CDR1 LNHDA and CDR2 SQIVND (reference sequence). The CDR3 spells CASSLGLWTEAFF. The CDR3 nucleotides are TGTGCCAGTAGTCTAGGGCTCTGGACTGAAGCTTTCTTT.

This clonotype was observed many times. The chain combines TRBV4-3 with TRBJ2-1; 10 positions agree with TRBD2. J lost 9 bases, V lost 0 bases, and 5 bases had no gene match. The CDR3 spans 15 residues. Germline values: CDR1 LGHNA, CDR2 YSLEER. CDR3 sequence (DNA): TGCGCCAGCAGCCAAGAGATGGGACTAGCGAGTGAGCAGTTCTTC. It yields the protein CASSQEMGLASEQFF.

This clonotype came up a few times. The V call is TRBV10-3, the J call TRBJ2-7; the D gene is possibly TRBD1 (5 bases). Germline V gene lookup returns CDR1 ENHRY and CDR2 SYGVKD. Trimming cost V 8 bases and J 0 bases, with 8 bases left between them. CDR3 length equals 12 residues. This CDR3 reads CAIGDSSYEQYF. The CDR3 DNA sequence: TGTGCCATCGGCGACAGCTCCTACGAGCAGTACTTC.

About this clonotype itself: A much larger clone is a single base away; this may be a read error. This chain joins TRBV11-2 and TRBJ2-5, with D possibly being TRBD1 or TRBD2 (5 bases each). Germline-derived CDR1 and CDR2 are SGHAT and FQNNGV. Trimming shortened V by 5 bases and J by 4 bases, and 20 bases separated the two germline ends. There are 16 residues in the CDR3. The CDR3 spells CASSASRVSGRETQYF. The CDR3 DNA reads as TGTGCCAGCAGCGCCAGCAGGGTTTCAGGGAGAGAGACCCAGTACTTC.